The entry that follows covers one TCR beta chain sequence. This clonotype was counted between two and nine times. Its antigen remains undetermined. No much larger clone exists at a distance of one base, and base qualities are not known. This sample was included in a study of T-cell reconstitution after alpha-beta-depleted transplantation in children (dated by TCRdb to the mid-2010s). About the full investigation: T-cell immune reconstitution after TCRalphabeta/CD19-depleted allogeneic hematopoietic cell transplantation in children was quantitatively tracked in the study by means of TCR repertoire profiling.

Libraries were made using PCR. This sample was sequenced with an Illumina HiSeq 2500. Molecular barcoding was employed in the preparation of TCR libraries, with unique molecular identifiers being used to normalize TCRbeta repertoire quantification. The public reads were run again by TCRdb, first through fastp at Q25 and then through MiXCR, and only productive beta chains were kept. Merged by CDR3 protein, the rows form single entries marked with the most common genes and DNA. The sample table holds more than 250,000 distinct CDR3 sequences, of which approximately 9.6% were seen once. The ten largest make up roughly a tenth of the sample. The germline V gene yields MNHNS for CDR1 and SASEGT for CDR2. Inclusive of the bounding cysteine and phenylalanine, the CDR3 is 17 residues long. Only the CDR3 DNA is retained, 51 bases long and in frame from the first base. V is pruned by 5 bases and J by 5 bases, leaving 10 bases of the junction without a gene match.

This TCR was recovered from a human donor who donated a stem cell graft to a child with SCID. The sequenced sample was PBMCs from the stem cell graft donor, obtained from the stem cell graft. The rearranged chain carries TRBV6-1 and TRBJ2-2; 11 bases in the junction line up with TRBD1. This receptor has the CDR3 CASSKQPGQGVTGELFF. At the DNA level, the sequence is TGTGCCAGCAGTAAACAACCGGGACAGGGGGTTACCGGGGAGCTGTTTTTT.